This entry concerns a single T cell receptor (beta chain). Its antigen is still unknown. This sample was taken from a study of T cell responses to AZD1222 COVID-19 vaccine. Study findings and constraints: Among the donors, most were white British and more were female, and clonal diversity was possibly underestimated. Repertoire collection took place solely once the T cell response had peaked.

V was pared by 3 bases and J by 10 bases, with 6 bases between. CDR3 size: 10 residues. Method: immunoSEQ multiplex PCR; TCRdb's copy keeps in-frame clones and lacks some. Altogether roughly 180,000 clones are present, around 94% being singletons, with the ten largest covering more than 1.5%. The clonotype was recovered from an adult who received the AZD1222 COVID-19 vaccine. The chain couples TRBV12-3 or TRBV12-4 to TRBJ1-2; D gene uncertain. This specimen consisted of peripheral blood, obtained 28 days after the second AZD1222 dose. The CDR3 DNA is TGTGCCAGCAGTTTGGAGTTCTACACCTTC. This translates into CASSLEFYTF.